These 18 T cell receptor beta chains came from one sample sequenced in a study of CXCR3-negative and CXCR3-positive naive CD8 T cells. Antigens of these TCRs are unknown. Libraries of TRB cDNA were made by 5' RACE and carried UMIs. With the 5' RACE reads reprocessed, TCRdb shows one record per CDR3 protein and no DNA. The sample has about 150,000 distinct CDR3 sequences. Whole-study results and caveats: Comparison of naive cells showed more hydrophobic TRB CDR3s in CXCR3-positive than in CXCR3-negative naive cells.

Input material: naive CXCR3+ CD8+ T cells from blood. Sample subset: CD45RO-CCR7+CD27+CD95- naive CD8+ T cells expressing CXCR3 (TNR3+). The receptors derive from a human donor in good health. Some clones in this sample may be carry-over from other donors' samples.

The chain is built from TRBV7-9 and TRBJ1-1; TCRdb's assignment of TRBD1 cannot be checked, as there is no DNA. This CDR3 contains 15 residues. Germline loops: CDR1 SEHNR, CDR2 FQNEAQ (reference sequence). This CDR3 reads CASSSRQGAKTEAFF.

The genes are TRBV5-1 and TRBJ2-5; TCRdb reports TRBD2, a call that lacks DNA to check it against. Germline loops: CDR1 SGHRS, CDR2 YFSETQ. This CDR3 is 15 amino acids long. CDR3 protein: CASSRTGTTEETQYF.

V is TRBV5-6 and J is TRBJ2-2; TCRdb calls TRBD1, which cannot be checked without DNA. Germline CDR1 SGHDT, CDR2 YYEEEE. This CDR3 has 17 amino acids. The chain's CDR3 is CASSHLPTGGHTGELFF.

The chain joins TRBV23-1 to TRBJ2-5. Being an ORF, TRBV23-1 has a function that is uncertain. The CDR3 is 13 residues long. The CDR3 is CASTTRNQETQYF.

The chain combines TRBV28 with TRBJ2-7; TCRdb outputs TRBD1, but without DNA this stays unchecked. Germline lookup yields CDR1 MDHEN and CDR2 SYDVKM. The CDR3 has 14 amino acids. Here the CDR3 reads CATAEPGNYYEQYF.

The chain couples TRBV25-1 to TRBJ2-7; TCRdb designates TRBD2, a call that cannot be tested without DNA. The CDR3 extends over 12 amino acids. Germline lookup yields CDR1 MGHDK and CDR2 SYGVNS. CDR3 in amino acids: CASSEGQREQYF.

The rearrangement uses TRBV2 and TRBJ2-1; TCRdb gives TRBD1 as the D gene, but with no DNA this cannot be confirmed. Germline V gene lookup returns CDR1 SNHLY and CDR2 FYNNEI. The CDR3 has 14 residues. The CDR3 loop reads CASARGGTYNEQFF.

The J gene is TRBJ1-1, the V gene TRBV12-3 or TRBV12-4. CDR3 length: 13 residues. The CDR3 spells CASSFGGGTEAFF.

The chain is built from TRBV13 and TRBJ2-7; TCRdb picks TRBD1, but there is no DNA to check that call. This CDR3 region has 15 residues. CDR1 is PRHDT and CDR2 is FYEKMQ in the germline V gene (reference sequence). CDR3 protein: CASSLSSQGRHEQYF.

This chain uses TRBV19 with TRBJ2-1; TCRdb's D call of TRBD2 is untestable without DNA. This CDR3 contains 15 residues. Germline V lookup: CDR1 LNHDA, CDR2 SQIVND (reference sequence). The CDR3 sequence is CASSITSGIDNEQFF.

V is TRBV28 and J is TRBJ2-3; TCRdb's D call, TRBD2, is unchecked because there is no DNA. The CDR3 runs 16 residues. Germline values: CDR1 MDHEN, CDR2 SYDVKM. The CDR3 here is CASSFDPSGDTDTQYF.

The V call is TRBV5-6, the J call TRBJ2-1. Germline assignment: CDR1 SGHDT and CDR2 YYEEEE. This CDR3 region has 13 residues. The CDR3 loop reads CASSGRTYNEQFF.

This sequence joins TRBV4-3 and TRBJ2-1; TCRdb gives TRBD1 as the D gene, but with no DNA this cannot be confirmed. Germline V gene data show CDR1 as LGHNA and CDR2 as YSLEER. The CDR3 runs 16 residues. The CDR3 spells CASSPAPGVVVDEQFF.

This rearrangement joins TRBV18 to TRBJ2-3. Germline assignment: CDR1 KGHSH and CDR2 LQKENI. CDR3 size: 14 residues. The CDR3 here is CASSPKDYTDTQYF.

The CDR3 is CASSQGTSGSFEQFF. The gene calls are TRBV4-1 and TRBJ2-1; no DNA is available, so the TRBD2 call from TCRdb remains unchecked. The length of the CDR3 is 15 residues. The V gene's germline CDR1 is MGHRA and CDR2 YSYEKL.

The chain recombines TRBV3-1 with TRBJ2-5; checking the TCRdb D call of TRBD2 is not possible without DNA. Germline loops: CDR1 LGHDT, CDR2 YNNKEL (reference sequence). There are 16 residues in the CDR3. CDR3 in amino acids: CASSQGERGPQETQYF.

The chain couples TRBV5-1 to TRBJ1-1. This CDR3 is built from 16 residues. Germline CDR1 reads SGHRS; CDR2 reads YFSETQ. The CDR3 protein is CASSREGPGGRTEAFF. Together with reference TRBV5-1 and TRBJ1-1, the CDR3 gives the full variable domain: KAGVTQTPRYLIKTRGQQVTLSCSPISGHRSVSWYQQTPGQGLQFLFEYFSETQRNKGNFPGRFSGRQFSNSRSEMNVSTLELGDSALYLCASSREGPGGRTEAFFGQGTRLTVV.

The rearrangement uses TRBV6-4 and TRBJ1-1. CDR1 and CDR2 (germline): MRHNA, SNTAGT. The CDR3 loop spans 22 amino acids. The CDR3 reads CASRTEDGRTDSFQEMNTEAFF.